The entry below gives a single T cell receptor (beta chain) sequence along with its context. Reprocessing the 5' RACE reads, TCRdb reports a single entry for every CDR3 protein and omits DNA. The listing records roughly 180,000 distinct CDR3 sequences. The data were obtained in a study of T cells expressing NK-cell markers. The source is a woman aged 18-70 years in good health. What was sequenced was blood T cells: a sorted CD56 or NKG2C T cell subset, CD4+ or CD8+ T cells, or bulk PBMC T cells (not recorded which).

The CDR3: CASSLSSGGYTDTQYF. The chain links TRBV18 to TRBJ2-3; TCRdb's D call of TRBD2 is untestable without DNA. CDR1 KGHSH and CDR2 LQKENI come from the germline V gene. The CDR3 extends over 16 amino acids.